The present T cell receptor (beta chain) was sequenced within a study of blood T cell repertoires in COVID-19. At the level of the study: The United States, Italy and Spain were the sources of the acute and convalescent COVID-19 samples.

The repertoire was sequenced with immunoSEQ multiplex PCR; TCRdb's copy has only in-frame clones and lacks some. The table lists about 67,000 clones, more than 70% of them singletons. Germline-derived CDR1 and CDR2 are LNHDA and SQIVND (reference sequence). The CDR3 comprises 14 residues, both ends counted. Of note for this clone: The limits of the CDR3 on the DNA are not certain, so only TCRdb's listed CDR3 is given.

The rearrangement uses TRBV19 and TRBJ2-3; the table gives TRBD2 as D, unverified against the DNA. Sequencing was done on a sample of peripheral blood. This receptor was obtained from a woman aged 60 to 75 with acute or convalescent COVID-19. The CDR3: CASTSGLAADTQYF.